The clone carrying this T cell receptor (beta chain) was recorded at least ten times. Its antigen is still unknown. TCRdb passed the reads through MiXCR, listing each CDR3 protein once. The sample consists of about 890,000 distinct CDR3 sequences, approximately 31% of them appearing once. These data belong to a study of T cell repertoires in cytomegalovirus infection. Study-wide results and caveats: It was HLA-C-restricted CMV-specific TCR beta clonotypes that dominated the response ex vivo.

This CDR3 is 15 amino acids long. The V and J ends lost 5 bases and 1 base respectively, with 12 bases between them. Sequencing was performed on cultured CD8+ T cells from PBMCs, taken from culture after CMV antigen stimulation. The TCR sequence derives from a human donor in good health (CMV status not recorded). Some clones in this sample may be carry-over from other donors' samples. V gene TRBV12-3 or TRBV12-4 combines with J gene TRBJ2-1; no definite D call. The CDR3 loop is CASSPTPGSYNEQFF. The CDR3 nucleotides read TGTGCCAGCAGTCCGACCCCCGGTTCCTACAATGAGCAGTTCTTC.